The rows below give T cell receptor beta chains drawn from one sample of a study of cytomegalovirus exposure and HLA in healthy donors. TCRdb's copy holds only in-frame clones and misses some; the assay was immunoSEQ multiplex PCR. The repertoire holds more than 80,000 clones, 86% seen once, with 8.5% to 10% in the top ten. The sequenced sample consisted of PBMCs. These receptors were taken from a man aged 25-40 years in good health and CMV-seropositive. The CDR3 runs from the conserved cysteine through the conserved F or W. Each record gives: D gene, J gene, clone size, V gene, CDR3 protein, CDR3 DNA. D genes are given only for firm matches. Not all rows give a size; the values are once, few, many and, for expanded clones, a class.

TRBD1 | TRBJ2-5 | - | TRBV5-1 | CASSLAGTEQETQYF | TGCGCCAGCAGCTTGGCAGGGACAGAACAAGAGACCCAGTACTTC
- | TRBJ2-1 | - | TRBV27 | CASNGIRGLGYNEQFF | TGTGCCAGCAACGGCATTAGAGGACTGGGATACAATGAGCAGTTCTTC
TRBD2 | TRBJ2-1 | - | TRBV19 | CASSIGPGRIPYNEQFF | TGTGCCAGTAGTATAGGCCCCGGGAGGATCCCGTACAATGAGCAGTTCTTC
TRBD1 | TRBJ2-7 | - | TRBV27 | CASRRTGASYEQYF | TGTGCCAGCAGAAGGACAGGGGCGTCCTACGAGCAGTACTTC
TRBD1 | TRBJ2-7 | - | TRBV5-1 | CASSPGTGFWEQYF | TGCGCCAGCAGCCCCGGGACAGGGTTTTGGGAGCAGTACTTC
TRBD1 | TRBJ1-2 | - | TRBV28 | CASSLWQGANYGYTF | TGTGCCAGCAGTTTATGGCAGGGGGCTAACTATGGCTACACCTTC
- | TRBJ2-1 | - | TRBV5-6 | CASSLALADEQFF | TGTGCCAGCAGCTTGGCCTTAGCGGACGAGCAGTTCTTC
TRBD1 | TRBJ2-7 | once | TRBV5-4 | CASGRDSGSYEQYF | TGTGCCAGCGGCAGGGACAGCGGCTCCTACGAGCAGTACTTC
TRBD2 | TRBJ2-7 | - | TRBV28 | CASTLGEGSYF | TGTGCCAGCACCCTAGGGGAGGGCTCTTACTTC
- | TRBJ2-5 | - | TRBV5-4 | CASSVPGETQYF | TGTGCCAGCAGCGTTCCGGGAGAGACCCAGTACTTC
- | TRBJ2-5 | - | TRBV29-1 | CSVDGRGVETQYF | TGCAGCGTTGATGGCAGGGGAGTGGAGACCCAGTACTTC
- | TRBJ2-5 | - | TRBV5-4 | CASSLRGETQYF | TGTGCCAGCAGCTTAAGAGGCGAGACCCAGTACTTC
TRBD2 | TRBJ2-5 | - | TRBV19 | CASSNSGRETQYF | TGTGCCAGTAGTAATAGCGGGAGAGAGACCCAGTACTTC
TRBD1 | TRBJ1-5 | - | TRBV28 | CASSSWTGRNQPQHF | TGTGCCAGCAGCTCCTGGACAGGGAGGAATCAGCCCCAGCATTTT
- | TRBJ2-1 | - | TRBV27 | CASSSPLDNEQFF | TGTGCCAGCAGTTCCCCTCTAGACAATGAGCAGTTCTTC
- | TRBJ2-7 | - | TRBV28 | CASSSGQGPAEQYF | TGTGCCAGCAGTTCTGGCCAGGGTCCGGCTGAGCAGTACTTC
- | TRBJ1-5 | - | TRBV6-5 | CASSQAGFNQPQHF | TGTGCCAGCAGCCAGGCAGGGTTTAATCAGCCCCAGCATTTT
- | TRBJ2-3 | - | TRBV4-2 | CASSQGPLGASVTDTQYF | TGTGCCAGCAGCCAAGGGCCTCTGGGGGCGTCGGTCACAGATACGCAGTATTTT
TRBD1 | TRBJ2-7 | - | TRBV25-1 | CASSAGQGFYEQYF | TGTGCCAGCAGTGCCGGACAGGGGTTCTACGAGCAGTACTTC
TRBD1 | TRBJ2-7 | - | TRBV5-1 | CASSGRTGGYEQYF | TGCGCCAGCAGCGGGAGGACAGGGGGCTACGAGCAGTACTTC
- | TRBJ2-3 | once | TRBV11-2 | CASRFNELDTQYF | TGTGCCAGCAGGTTCAACGAGCTAGATACGCAGTATTTT
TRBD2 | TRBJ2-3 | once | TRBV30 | CAWTSGPFTDTQYF | TGTGCCTGGACTAGCGGGCCTTTCACAGATACGCAGTATTTT
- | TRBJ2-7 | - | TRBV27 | CASSLAAGIYEQYF | TGTGCCAGCAGTTTGGCAGCGGGTATATACGAGCAGTACTTC
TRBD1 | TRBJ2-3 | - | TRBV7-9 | CASRPTGARGTDTQYF | TGTGCCAGCAGACCAACAGGGGCGCGAGGCACAGATACGCAGTATTTT
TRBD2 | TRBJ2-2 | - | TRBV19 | CASSRGLAGGPSVGELFF | TGTGCCAGTAGTAGAGGACTAGCGGGAGGGCCTAGTGTCGGGGAGCTGTTTTTT
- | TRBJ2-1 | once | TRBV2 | CASKIAGGQNEQFF | TGTGCCAGCAAAATAGCCGGAGGGCAGAATGAGCAGTTCTTC
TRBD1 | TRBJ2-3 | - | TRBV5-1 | CASSLGGQGTDTQYF | TGCGCCAGCAGCTTGGGGGGACAGGGGACAGATACGCAGTATTTT
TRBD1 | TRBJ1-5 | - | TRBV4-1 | CASSQNPGQGNQPQHF | TGCGCCAGCAGCCAAAATCCGGGACAGGGAAATCAGCCCCAGCATTTT
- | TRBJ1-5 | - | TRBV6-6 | CASSYLSNQPQHF | TGTGCCAGCAGTTACCTTAGCAATCAGCCCCAGCATTTT
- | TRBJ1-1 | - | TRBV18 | CASSRQENTEAFF | TGTGCCAGCTCGCGACAGGAGAACACTGAAGCTTTCTTT
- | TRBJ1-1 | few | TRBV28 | CASSLKGGEAFF | TGTGCCAGCAGTTTAAAGGGAGGTGAAGCTTTCTTT
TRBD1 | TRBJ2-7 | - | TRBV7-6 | CASSLGTGLLKYEQYF | TGTGCCAGCAGCTTAGGGACAGGGTTACTGAAGTACGAGCAGTACTTC
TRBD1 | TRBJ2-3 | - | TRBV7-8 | CASSFRDRYTDTQYF | TGTGCCAGCAGCTTTCGGGACAGATACACAGATACGCAGTATTTT
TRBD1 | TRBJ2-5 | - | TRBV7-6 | CASSLNRDRRLKETQYF | TGTGCCAGCAGCTTGAACCGGGACAGACGCCTGAAAGAGACCCAGTACTTC
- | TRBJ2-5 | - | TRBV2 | CASSEYSLQETQYF | TGTGCCAGCAGTGAGTACAGCCTCCAAGAGACCCAGTACTTC
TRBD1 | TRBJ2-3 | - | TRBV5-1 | CASSGYGQGASEDTQYF | TGCGCCAGCAGCGGGTACGGACAGGGGGCGTCTGAGGATACGCAGTATTTT
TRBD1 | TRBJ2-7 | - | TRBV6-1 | CASSRGQGEAYEQYF | TGTGCCAGCAGTCGCGGACAGGGGGAAGCCTACGAGCAGTACTTC
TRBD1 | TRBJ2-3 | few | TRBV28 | CASSLGQGADTQYF | TGTGCCAGCAGTTTAGGACAGGGGGCAGATACGCAGTATTTT
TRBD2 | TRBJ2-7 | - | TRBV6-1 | CASSEAPSGVTPYEQYF | TGTGCCAGCAGTGAAGCGCCTAGCGGGGTCACCCCCTACGAGCAGTACTTC
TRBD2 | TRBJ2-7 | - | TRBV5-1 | CASSPAGGAYEQYF | TGCGCCAGCAGCCCGGCGGGGGGTGCCTACGAGCAGTACTTC
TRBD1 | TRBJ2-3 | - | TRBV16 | CASSHLDRAKDTQYF | TGTGCCAGCAGCCACTTGGACAGGGCTAAAGATACGCAGTATTTT
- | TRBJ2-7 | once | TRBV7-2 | CASSIRDLNPHEQYF | TGTGCCAGCAGCATAAGGGACTTAAACCCCCACGAGCAGTACTTC
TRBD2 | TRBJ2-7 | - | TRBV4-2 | CASSETSAPYEQYF | TGTGCCAGCAGCGAGACTAGCGCCCCCTACGAGCAGTACTTC